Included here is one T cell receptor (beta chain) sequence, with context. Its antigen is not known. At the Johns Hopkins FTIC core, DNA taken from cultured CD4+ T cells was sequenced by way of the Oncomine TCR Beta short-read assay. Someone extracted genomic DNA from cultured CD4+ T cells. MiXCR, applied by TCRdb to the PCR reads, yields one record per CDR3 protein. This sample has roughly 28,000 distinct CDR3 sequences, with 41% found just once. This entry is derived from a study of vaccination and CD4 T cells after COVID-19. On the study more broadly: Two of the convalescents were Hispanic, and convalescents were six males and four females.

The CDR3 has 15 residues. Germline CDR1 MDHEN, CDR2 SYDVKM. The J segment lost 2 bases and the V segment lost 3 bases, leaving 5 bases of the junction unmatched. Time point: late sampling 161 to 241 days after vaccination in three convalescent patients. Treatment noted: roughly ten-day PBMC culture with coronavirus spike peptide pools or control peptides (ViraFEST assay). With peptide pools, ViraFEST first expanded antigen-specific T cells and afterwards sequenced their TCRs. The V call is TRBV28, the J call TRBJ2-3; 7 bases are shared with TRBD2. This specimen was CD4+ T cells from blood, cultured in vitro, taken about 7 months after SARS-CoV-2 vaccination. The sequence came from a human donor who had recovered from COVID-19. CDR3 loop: CASSLGGSDTDTQYF. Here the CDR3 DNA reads TGTGCCAGCAGTTTGGGCGGGAGCGACACAGATACGCAGTATTTT.